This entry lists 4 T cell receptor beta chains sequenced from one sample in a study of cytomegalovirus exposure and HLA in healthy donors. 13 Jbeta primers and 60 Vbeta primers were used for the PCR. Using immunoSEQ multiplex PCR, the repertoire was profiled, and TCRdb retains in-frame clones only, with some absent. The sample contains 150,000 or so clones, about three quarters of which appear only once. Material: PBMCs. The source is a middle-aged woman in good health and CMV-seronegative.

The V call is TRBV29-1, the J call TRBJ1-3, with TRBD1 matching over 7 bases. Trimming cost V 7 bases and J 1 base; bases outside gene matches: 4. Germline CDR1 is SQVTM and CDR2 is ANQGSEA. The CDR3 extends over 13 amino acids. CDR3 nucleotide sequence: TGCAGCGCAGACAGGGATTCTGGAAACACCATATATTTT. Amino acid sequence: CSADRDSGNTIYF.

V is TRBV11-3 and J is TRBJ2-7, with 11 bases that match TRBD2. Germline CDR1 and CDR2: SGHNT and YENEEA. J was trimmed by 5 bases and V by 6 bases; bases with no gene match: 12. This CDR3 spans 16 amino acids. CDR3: CASRVSVLAGVDEQYF. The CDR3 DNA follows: TGTGCCAGCAGGGTATCGGTACTAGCGGGAGTTGACGAGCAGTACTTC. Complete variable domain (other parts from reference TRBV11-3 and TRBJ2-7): EAGVVQSPRYKIIEKKQPVAFWCNPISGHNTLYWYLQNLGQGPELLIRYENEEAVDDSQLPKDRFSAERLKGVDSTLKIQPAELGDSAVYLCASRVSVLAGVDEQYFGPGTRLTVT.

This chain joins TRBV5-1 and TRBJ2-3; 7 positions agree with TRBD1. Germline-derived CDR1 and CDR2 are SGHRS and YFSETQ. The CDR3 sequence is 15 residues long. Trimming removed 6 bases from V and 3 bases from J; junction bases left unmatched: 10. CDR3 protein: CASTPVPTGTDTQYF. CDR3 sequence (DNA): TGCGCCAGCACCCCGGTCCCGACAGGGACAGATACGCAGTATTTT.

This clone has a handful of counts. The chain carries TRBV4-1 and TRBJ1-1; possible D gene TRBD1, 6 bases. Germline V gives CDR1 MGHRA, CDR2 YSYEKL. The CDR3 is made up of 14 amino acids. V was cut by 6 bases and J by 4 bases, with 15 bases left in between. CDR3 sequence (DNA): TGCGCCAGCAGGCCCATGACAGGAGTCACTGAAGCTTTCTTT. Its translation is CASRPMTGVTEAFF.